What follows are 17 T cell receptor beta chains derived from one specimen sequenced in a study of T cell responses to AZD1222 COVID-19 vaccine. The protocol was immunoSEQ multiplex PCR, while the TCRdb copy is restricted to in-frame clones and leaves out a portion. The top ten clones hold roughly 5% of a sample with under 140,000 clones, around 80% of them seen once. Here the sequenced sample was peripheral blood, taken on day 0 of AZD1222 vaccination. Every receptor here comes from an adult in good health.

This rearrangement joins TRBV5-1 to TRBJ1-1; D possibly corresponds to TRBD1 (6 bases). V lost 4 bases and J 1 base, leaving 11 bases between the germline ends. CDR3 length: 14 residues. CDR1 SGHRS and CDR2 YFSETQ come from the germline V gene. The CDR3 region has the DNA TGCGCCAGCAGCCCGGGACATCCGAACACTGAAGCTTTCTTT. Residues: CASSPGHPNTEAFF.

The rearrangement uses TRBV28 and TRBJ1-6; D perhaps matches TRBD1 (5 bases). V lost 7 bases and J lost 8, with 18 bases in between. This CDR3 contains 15 residues. CDR1 and CDR2 from the germline V gene are MDHEN and SYDVKM. The CDR3 DNA is TGTGCCAGCAAAGGGGTGGGACGAAGTCATTCACCCCTCCACTTT. As protein: CASKGVGRSHSPLHF.

V and J are TRBV28 and TRBJ1-3; a weak D match, TRBD1 (5 bases). The CDR3 is 13 amino acids. Deletions cut 6 bases from V and 1 base from J, with 7 bases between. Germline V gene data show CDR1 as MDHEN and CDR2 as SYDVKM. Here the CDR3 reads CASRRGSGNTIYF. DNA for the CDR3: TGTGCCAGCAGGCGGGGGTCTGGAAACACCATATATTTT.

The chain carries TRBV7-2 and TRBJ1-5; D remains unclear. The V end lost 5 bases, the J end lost 0 bases, and 14 bases lay between the germline ends. This CDR3 has 16 amino acids. The germline gives CDR1 SGHTA, CDR2 FQGNSA. The CDR3 spells CASSQGSTVSNQPQHF. In DNA, the CDR3 is TGTGCCAGCAGCCAAGGGTCTACGGTTAGCAATCAGCCCCAGCATTTT. The whole variable domain, filled in from reference TRBV7-2 and TRBJ1-5, reads GAGVSQSPSNKVTEKGKDVELRCDPISGHTALYWYRQSLGQGLEFLIYFQGNSAPDKSGLPSDRFSAERTGGSVSTLTIQRTQQEDSAVYLCASSQGSTVSNQPQHFGDGTRLSIL.

The V call is TRBV5-5, the J call TRBJ1-4, with TRBD1 matching 9 bases. The ends lost 4 bases at V and 7 bases at J; junction bases unmatched: 8. Germline lookup yields CDR1 SGHKS and CDR2 YYEKEE (reference sequence). This CDR3 has 15 amino acids. CDR3 protein: CASSGPRQGGEKLFF. CDR3 nucleotide sequence: TGTGCCAGCAGCGGACCCCGACAGGGGGGTGAAAAACTGTTTTTT. The full variable domain, in which reference TRBV5-5 and TRBJ1-4 provide the parts outside the CDR3, is DAGVTQSPTHLIKTRGQQVTLRCSPISGHKSVSWYQQVLGQGPQFIFQYYEKEERGRGNFPDRFSARQFPNYSSELNVNALLLGDSALYLCASSGPRQGGEKLFFGSGTQLSVL.

The chain joins TRBV19 to TRBJ1-5; no firm D call. Germline CDR1 and CDR2: LNHDA and SQIVND (reference sequence). The CDR3 is 14 amino acids. Between the trimmed V and J ends, which lost 6 bases and 0 bases, there was a span of 9 bases. The CDR3 nucleotides are TGTGCCAGTAGGAGTAGTTATAGCAATCAGCCCCAGCATTTT. Residues: CASRSSYSNQPQHF.

This clone turned up a few times. The chain uses TRBV28 and TRBJ2-7; D ambiguous. The CDR3 runs 12 residues. CDR1 and CDR2 from the germline V gene are MDHEN and SYDVKM. Trimming shortened V by 4 bases and J by 7 bases, and 11 bases separated the two germline ends. CDR3 amino acids: CASSYPPVEQYF. CDR3 sequence (DNA): TGTGCCAGCAGTTACCCTCCCGTAGAGCAGTACTTC.

The rearrangement uses TRBV10-3 and TRBJ1-6, with D possibly matching TRBD1 (5 bases). Germline V gene lookup returns CDR1 ENHRY and CDR2 SYGVKD. The germline V and J ends were trimmed by 5 bases and 8 bases, with 16 bases remaining between them. The CDR3 consists of 15 residues. The CDR3 sequence: CAISPGTALDSPLHF. The CDR3 DNA sequence: TGTGCCATCAGTCCTGGGACGGCTCTCGATTCACCCCTCCACTTT.

The V and J genes are TRBV18 and TRBJ1-5; no clear D gene. V lost 5 bases and J lost 5, with 10 bases in between. This CDR3 has 13 amino acids. Per germline, CDR1 KGHSH and CDR2 LQKENI. The CDR3, as DNA: TGTGCCAGCTCATTAGGCCAAGATCAGCCCCAGCATTTT. This encodes CASSLGQDQPQHF. The entire variable domain, with the rest obtained from reference TRBV18 and TRBJ1-5, is as follows: NAGVMQNPRHLVRRRGQEARLRCSPMKGHSHVYWYRQLPEEGLKFMVYLQKENIIDESGMPKERFSAEFPKEGPSILRIQQVVRGDSAAYFCASSLGQDQPQHFGDGTRLSIL.

This clone was counted once. V usage is TRBV4-3 and J usage is TRBJ1-2, with D possibly matching TRBD1 (6 bases). CDR1 is LGHNA, CDR2 YSLEER, per germline. The CDR3 covers 17 residues. The V and J ends lost 1 base and 0 bases respectively, with 15 bases between them. The CDR3 DNA reads TGCGCCAGCAGCCAAGCTTGGACAGTTACGACTAACTATGGCTACACCTTC. It translates to CASSQAWTVTTNYGYTF.

In this sample, this clone turned up once. V and J are TRBV7-2 and TRBJ2-3, with D possibly TRBD2 on 5 matching bases. V lost 5 bases, J lost 0 bases, and 15 bases lay in between. Germline V CDR1 and CDR2: SGHTA, FQGNSA. CDR3 length: 16 amino acids. CDR3 sequence: CASSDRRPSSTDTQYF. CDR3 bases: TGTGCCAGCAGCGATAGGAGGCCGTCTAGCACAGATACGCAGTATTTT.

This clone was counted only a few times. The gene calls are TRBV4-3 and TRBJ2-3; D is unclear. Per germline, CDR1 LGHNA and CDR2 YSLEER. Trimming took off 4 bases at V and 4 bases at J, with 18 bases between the two ends. The CDR3 has 16 residues. CDR3 loop: CASSLLLDPRSDTQYF. CDR3 coding DNA: TGCGCCAGCAGCCTCCTGCTGGACCCAAGGTCAGATACGCAGTATTTT.

The chain carries TRBV11-2 and TRBJ1-2, with D tentatively TRBD1 (5 bases). The CDR3 consists of 12 residues. V was cut by 11 bases and J by 4 bases, with 14 bases left in between. Germline V gene sequence: CDR1 SGHAT, CDR2 FQNNGV. CDR3 DNA sequence: TGTGCCGTCCCGTCCGGGGGCTATGGCTACACCTTC. It codes for CAVPSGGYGYTF.

This chain uses TRBV7-2 with TRBJ1-1, with TRBD1 matching 9 bases. Germline V CDR1 and CDR2: SGHTA, FQGNSA. V trimming: 3 bases; J trimming: 6 bases; junction bases outside the gene matches: 8. There are 15 residues in the CDR3. In DNA, the CDR3 is TGTGCCAGCAGCTTGTCGACAGGGGGTTTGGCTGAAGCTTTCTTT. Translation gives CASSLSTGGLAEAFF.

In DNA form, the CDR3 reads TGTGCCAGCAGCTTAGCGGGGGCAGACACAGATACGCAGTATTTT. It codes for CASSLAGADTDTQYF. The rearrangement joins TRBV7-9 to TRBJ2-3; tentative D call: TRBD1 (6 bases). Trimming removed 0 bases at V and 2 bases at J, with 9 bases between. The germline CDR1 and CDR2 sequences are SEHNR and FQNEAQ (reference sequence). The CDR3 totals 15 residues. Drawing the rest from reference TRBV7-9 and TRBJ2-3, the complete variable domain is DTGVSQNPRHKITKRGQNVTFRCDPISEHNRLYWYRQTLGQGPEFLTYFQNEAQLEKSRLLSDRFSAERPKGSFSTLEIQRTEQGDSAMYLCASSLAGADTDTQYFGPGTRLTVL.

This chain links TRBV7-2 with TRBJ2-2; TRBD2 is a possible D gene (6 bases). The CDR3 covers 17 residues. Per germline, CDR1 SGHTA and CDR2 FQGNSA. V lost 6 bases to trimming and J lost 1 base, with 18 bases between them. In DNA, the CDR3 is TGTGCCAGCAGACCGTGGGGCGGGGCTCTGAACACCGGGGAGCTGTTTTTT. This codes for CASRPWGGALNTGELFF.

The CDR3 sequence: CASSSPEGYYGYTF. CDR3 nucleotide sequence: TGTGCCAGCAGTTCCCCGGAAGGGTACTATGGCTACACCTTC. The chain recombines TRBV28 with TRBJ1-2, with unresolved D. This CDR3 spans 14 amino acids. Trimming took 4 bases from V and 3 from J, leaving 12 bases between them. Germline V CDR1 and CDR2: MDHEN, SYDVKM.